These 19 T cell receptor beta chains originate from one sample sequenced in a study of shared clonotypes between healthy human individuals (dated by TCRdb to 2018 to 2020). Preparation of the library involved the immunoSEQ multiplex PCR assay. TCRdb provides this immuneACCESS table in a form limited to in-frame rearrangements. Some clones are lacking; in checked studies, under half of them reflect an unresolved V gene, and why the rest are absent is not known. The sample has millions of clones on record, 93% of them singletons. Under 0.45% of the sample belongs to the ten largest clones. Material: naive CD4+ T cells from PBMCs. The sample's cell subset or site label is to be understood as: CD45RA+ positively selected. The receptors were sampled from a man aged 18 to 29 in good health. Some clones in this sample may be carry-over from other donors' samples.

Only one count was recorded for this clone. The chain combines TRBV29-1 with TRBJ1-6; perhaps TRBD1 as D (6 bases). CDR1 is SQVTM and CDR2 is ANQGSEA in the germline V gene. This CDR3 has 13 amino acids. V lost 5 bases, J lost 7 bases, and 12 bases lay in between. For the CDR3, the DNA is TGCAGCGTTCTGTGGGACACCAATTCACCCCTCCACTTT. This gives the protein CSVLWDTNSPLHF.

CDR3: CASRYRTGRDEKLFF. The CDR3 nucleotides are TGTGCCAGCAGATACAGGACAGGTCGTGATGAAAAACTGTTTTTT. The rearrangement links TRBV6-1 to TRBJ1-4; 7 bases agree with TRBD1. Germline loops: CDR1 MNHNS, CDR2 SASEGT. The ends lost 6 bases at V and 6 bases at J; junction bases unmatched: 10. The CDR3 loop spans 15 amino acids.

The chain joins TRBV28 to TRBJ2-5, with D perhaps matching TRBD2 (6 bases). Trimming removed 4 bases from V and 3 bases from J, with 15 bases in between. The V gene's germline CDR1 is MDHEN and CDR2 SYDVKM. CDR3 length equals 15 residues. CDR3 sequence reads: CASSSPRDSKETQYF. In nucleotides, the CDR3 is TGTGCCAGCAGTTCCCCTCGGGACTCGAAAGAGACCCAGTACTTC. Full variable domain (remainder filled in from reference TRBV28 and TRBJ2-5): DVKVTQSSRYLVKRTGEKVFLECVQDMDHENMFWYRQDPGLGLRLIYFSYDVKMKEKGDIPEGYSVSREKKERFSLILESASTNQTSMYLCASSSPRDSKETQYFGPGTRLLVL.

The V and J genes are TRBV28 and TRBJ2-4; 13 bases align to TRBD2. After removal of 6 bases from V and 4 bases from J, the junction contained 9 bases not matched to a gene. The CDR3 covers 17 residues. Germline lookup yields CDR1 MDHEN and CDR2 SYDVKM. CDR3 sequence: CASRTGTSGNRKNIQYF. In DNA form, the CDR3 reads TGTGCCAGCAGGACCGGGACTAGCGGGAATCGGAAAAACATTCAGTACTTC.

The chain joins TRBV7-9 to TRBJ2-2; D remains ambiguous. The CDR3 totals 13 residues. Germline V lookup: CDR1 SEHNR, CDR2 FQNEAQ (reference sequence). Trimming cost V 10 bases and J 1 base, with 10 bases left between them. The CDR3 protein is CAISRQNTGELFF. CDR3 bases: TGTGCCATCTCCCGACAGAACACCGGGGAGCTGTTTTTT.

The chain has TRBV7-9 and TRBJ2-1; 16 bases line up with TRBD2. The CDR3 is 17 amino acids. Germline trimming cut 9 bases from V and 1 base from J; bases unmatched to any gene: 6. The germline gives CDR1 SEHNR, CDR2 FQNEAQ (reference sequence). CDR3 residues: CASPEGLAGGSYNEQFF. The CDR3 bases are TGTGCCAGTCCCGAGGGACTAGCGGGAGGGTCCTACAATGAGCAGTTCTTC. Looking up the rest from reference TRBV7-9 and TRBJ2-1 gives the full variable domain: DTGVSQNPRHKITKRGQNVTFRCDPISEHNRLYWYRQTLGQGPEFLTYFQNEAQLEKSRLLSDRFSAERPKGSFSTLEIQRTEQGDSAMYLCASPEGLAGGSYNEQFFGPGTRLTVL.

The J gene is TRBJ1-2, the V gene TRBV25-1; D is unclear. The CDR3 is 13 amino acids. Germline V gene sequence: CDR1 MGHDK, CDR2 SYGVNS. V was clipped by 2 bases and J by 8 bases, with 12 bases between them. CDR3 sequence: CASSEVGSSGYTF. The DNA of the CDR3 is TGTGCCAGCAGTGAAGTAGGGTCCTCGGGCTACACCTTC.

The CDR3 DNA follows: TGTGCCAGCACCCTGTTGAGGGGCGGGGACACCGGGGAGCTGTTTTTT. This gives the protein CASTLLRGGDTGELFF. The V gene is TRBV13, the J gene TRBJ2-2, with D maybe TRBD2 (6 bases). Trimming stripped 7 bases from V and 3 bases from J, with 18 bases between. The length of the CDR3 is 16 residues. The germline CDR1 and CDR2 sequences are PRHDT and FYEKMQ (reference sequence).

V gene TRBV27 combines with J gene TRBJ2-5; D is possibly TRBD1 (6 bases). The J call is in doubt because the DNA end fits TRBJ2-7 better. Germline V gene sequence: CDR1 MNHEY, CDR2 SMNVEV (reference sequence). This CDR3 has 14 amino acids. The CDR3 DNA reads as TGTGCCAGCAGTTTATGGGGGCGGATCTACGAGCAGTACTTC. Translation gives CASSLWGRIYEQYF.

This chain joins TRBV5-1 and TRBJ2-1, with D perhaps given as TRBD1 or TRBD2 (6 bases each). V dropped 3 bases and J dropped 4 bases, with 17 bases sitting between them. This CDR3 has 16 residues. Germline V gene sequence: CDR1 SGHRS, CDR2 YFSETQ. The CDR3: CASSWGGQKNYNEQFF. CDR3 DNA: TGCGCCAGCAGCTGGGGAGGACAGAAAAATTACAATGAGCAGTTCTTC. The full variable domain, its missing parts supplied by reference TRBV5-1 and TRBJ2-1, is KAGVTQTPRYLIKTRGQQVTLSCSPISGHRSVSWYQQTPGQGLQFLFEYFSETQRNKGNFPGRFSGRQFSNSRSEMNVSTLELGDSALYLCASSWGGQKNYNEQFFGPGTRLTVL.

CDR3 DNA sequence: TGTGCCAGCAGCTGGGTGACAGGGCCGGTAGATACGCAGTATTTT. It is translated as CASSWVTGPVDTQYF. This chain joins TRBV5-5 and TRBJ2-3, with 7 bases fitting TRBD1. CDR3 length equals 15 residues. Germline V gene lookup returns CDR1 SGHKS and CDR2 YYEKEE (reference sequence). The J segment lost 5 bases and the V segment lost 3 bases, leaving 9 bases of the junction unmatched.

The gene calls are TRBV28 and TRBJ1-2; perhaps TRBD1 as D (5 bases). Germline-derived CDR1 and CDR2 are MDHEN and SYDVKM. Trimming shortened V by 4 bases and J by 4 bases, and 16 bases separated the two germline ends. The CDR3 has 15 amino acids. The CDR3 bases are TGTGCCAGCAGTTCAACCGGGACCTTTTTCTATGGCTACACCTTC. Encoded protein: CASSSTGTFFYGYTF.

This chain links TRBV2 with TRBJ2-2; a weak D match, TRBD1 (6 bases). V was trimmed by 6 bases and J by 1 base, leaving 9 bases between them. The CDR3 length is 14 residues. Looked up from germline, CDR1 is SNHLY and CDR2 is FYNNEI. CDR3 sequence reads: CASRQGWNTGELFF. DNA of the CDR3: TGTGCCAGCAGACAGGGTTGGAACACCGGGGAGCTGTTTTTT.

The chain recombines TRBV7-2 with TRBJ1-5, with no clear D. This CDR3 region has 15 residues. Deletions cut 0 bases from V and 2 bases from J, with 8 bases between. Germline V gene sequence: CDR1 SGHTA, CDR2 FQGNSA. The DNA of the CDR3 is TGTGCCAGCAGCTTAGCTGGGTCAGGCAATCAGCCCCAGCATTTT. Its translation: CASSLAGSGNQPQHF.

This clone appeared a single time. This rearrangement joins TRBV28 to TRBJ1-1; no reliable D call. CDR1 MDHEN and CDR2 SYDVKM come from the germline V gene. The CDR3 consists of 10 residues. The CDR3 sequence is CSTSHTEAFF. The CDR3 nucleotides read TGTTCCACTTCCCACACTGAAGCTTTCTTT.

The chain couples TRBV5-1 to TRBJ2-3, with D perhaps TRBD1 (6 bases). Trimming took off 0 bases at V and 2 bases at J, with 16 bases between the two ends. The germline CDR1 and CDR2 sequences are SGHRS and YFSETQ. The CDR3 length is 17 residues. CDR3 residues: CASSLGLMTGLTDTQYF. The CDR3 DNA sequence: TGCGCCAGCAGCTTGGGCCTCATGACAGGTCTCACAGATACGCAGTATTTT.

The genes are TRBV19 and TRBJ1-5; the D gene is possibly TRBD1 (5 bases). CDR1 LNHDA and CDR2 SQIVND come from the germline V gene (reference sequence). Trimming took off 6 bases at V and 5 bases at J, with 11 bases between the two ends. This CDR3 has 13 amino acids. The CDR3 nucleotides read TGTGCCAGTAGGACAGTTCAGGATCAGCCCCAGCATTTT. Protein sequence: CASRTVQDQPQHF.

The rearrangement joins TRBV18 to TRBJ1-3; D is unclear. Germline V gene sequence: CDR1 KGHSH, CDR2 LQKENI. The CDR3 has 14 residues. V lost 3 bases to trimming and J lost 8 bases, with 14 bases between them. The CDR3 spells CASSPPSVFDTIYF. The CDR3 DNA is TGTGCCAGCTCACCTCCTTCGGTTTTTGACACCATATATTTT. The full variable domain, with the rest looked up from reference TRBV18 and TRBJ1-3, is NAGVMQNPRHLVRRRGQEARLRCSPMKGHSHVYWYRQLPEEGLKFMVYLQKENIIDESGMPKERFSAEFPKEGPSILRIQQVVRGDSAAYFCASSPPSVFDTIYFGEGSWLTVV.

The chain combines TRBV2 with TRBJ2-7; maybe TRBD2 (5 bases). The CDR3 extends over 12 amino acids. CDR1 is SNHLY, CDR2 FYNNEI, per germline. Trimming cost V 6 bases and J 3 bases, with 9 bases left between them. In DNA form, the CDR3 reads TGTGCCAGCAGCCCGGGAAACTACGAGCAGTACTTC. This gives the protein CASSPGNYEQYF.